The rows below give T cell receptor beta chains drawn from one sample of a study of identical twins. Each CDR3 protein gets one entry after TCRdb re-called the 5' RACE reads with MiXCR. This table holds roughly 770,000 distinct CDR3 sequences, 18% found once. These data also featured in a second study, about T cells expressing NK-cell markers.

Sequencing was done on a sample of PBMCs. The receptors here all came from a woman aged 18 to 35 in good health. CDR3s include the opening cysteine and the closing phenylalanine or tryptophan. The D gene is left open where the match is weak. Clone size, where shown, is once, few, many, or a class for clones that have expanded.

TRBV30,-,-,TRBJ1-1,CAWSFYLEAFF,TGTGCCTGGAGTTTTTATTTGGAAGCTTTCTTT
TRBV20-1,few,-,TRBJ2-3,CSAAGPPTDTQYF,TGCAGTGCTGCGGGGCCTCCCACAGATACGCAGTATTTT
TRBV19,-,-,TRBJ2-1,CASSLVLTYNEQFF,TGTGCCAGTAGTCTGGTCCTAACCTACAATGAGCAGTTCTTC
TRBV27,once,-,TRBJ2-1,CASSPSDSPDNEQFF,TGTGCCAGCAGTCCCTCGGACTCCCCCGACAATGAGCAGTTCTTC
TRBV11-3,-,-,TRBJ2-5,CASSFGGFRQQETQYF,TGTGCCAGCAGCTTTGGCGGGTTTCGGCAGCAAGAGACCCAGTACTTC
TRBV24-1,-,-,TRBJ2-2,CATSPSANTGELFF,TGTGCCACCAGTCCTAGTGCGAACACCGGGGAGCTGTTTTTT
TRBV7-9,-,-,TRBJ2-3,CASRSEEAGRLTDTQYF,TGTGCCAGCAGGTCTGAGGAGGCGGGGCGACTCACAGATACGCAGTATTTT
TRBV5-1,few,-,TRBJ2-2,CASSLGGRVRGELFF,TGCGCCAGCAGCTTGGGTGGCAGAGTCCGCGGGGAGCTGTTTTTT
TRBV10-3,-,-,TRBJ2-2,CAIRPGINTGELFF,TGTGCCATCAGACCGGGAATCAACACCGGGGAGCTGTTTTTT
TRBV5-1,-,-,TRBJ2-3,CASSPGVMGDTQYF,TGCGCCAGCAGCCCCGGGGTTATGGGCGATACGCAGTATTTT
TRBV12-3/TRBV12-4,-,-,TRBJ2-3,CASSQRATAYSTDTQYF,TGTGCCAGCAGCCAAAGGGCTACCGCCTATAGCACAGATACGCAGTATTTT
TRBV7-8,-,-,TRBJ2-7,CATVSSRGSSYEQYF,TGTGCCACCGTAAGCTCTAGAGGGAGCTCCTACGAGCAGTACTTC
TRBV2,few,-,TRBJ2-7,CASTEWYGYEQYF,TGTGCCAGCACAGAATGGTATGGTTACGAGCAGTACTTC
TRBV11-3,many,-,TRBJ2-1,CASSSNNEQFF,TGTGCCAGCAGCTCAAACAATGAGCAGTTCTTC
TRBV9,-,-,TRBJ2-3,CASSPRQALMSTDTQYF,TGTGCCAGCAGCCCCCGACAGGCTCTGATGAGCACAGATACGCAGTATTTT
TRBV20-1,few,-,TRBJ2-3,CSARVRGPTDTQYF,TGCAGTGCTAGGGTTCGGGGACCCACAGATACGCAGTATTTT
TRBV25-1,-,-,TRBJ1-2,CASKNSQVDGYTF,TGTGCCTCGAAGAACTCCCAAGTTGATGGCTACACCTTC
TRBV7-2,-,-,TRBJ2-1,CASSLAMISYNEQFF,TGTGCCAGCAGCTTAGCTATGATCTCCTACAATGAGCAGTTCTTC
TRBV29-1,few,TRBD1,TRBJ2-2,CSVGWTGGPTGELFF,TGCAGCGTGGGGTGGACAGGGGGTCCCACCGGGGAGCTGTTTTTT
TRBV20-1,few,TRBD1,TRBJ1-5,CSARGQGPFNQPQHF,TGCAGTGCTAGAGGACAGGGACCTTTCAATCAGCCCCAGCATTTT
TRBV10-3,few,TRBD2,TRBJ2-1,CAISGTSGEEVEQFF,TGTGCCATCAGCGGGACTAGCGGGGAAGAAGTTGAGCAGTTCTTC
TRBV12-3/TRBV12-4,many,TRBD2,TRBJ2-1,CASNWRTSGYNEQFF,TGTGCCAGCAATTGGAGGACTAGCGGTTACAATGAGCAGTTCTTC
TRBV20-1,-,-,TRBJ2-2,CSGRDSNTGELFF,TGCAGTGGACGGGACTCAAACACCGGGGAGCTGTTTTTT
TRBV7-2,-,-,TRBJ2-7,CASRQTPYEQYF,TGTGCCAGCAGACAGACTCCATACGAGCAGTACTTC
TRBV7-9,-,-,TRBJ1-1,CASSLILGLMNTEAFF,TGTGCCAGCAGCTTAATCTTGGGTCTCATGAACACTGAAGCTTTCTTT
TRBV4-3,few,-,TRBJ1-2,CASSQDIGGSYGYTF,TGCGCCAGCAGCCAGGACATTGGGGGGAGCTATGGCTACACCTTC
TRBV20-1,-,-,TRBJ2-5,CSAGRPQETQYF,TGCAGTGCTGGGAGGCCCCAAGAGACCCAGTACTTC
TRBV2,-,TRBD2,TRBJ2-3,CASRMRGGWKDTQYF,TGTGCCAGCAGAATGCGGGGGGGCTGGAAAGATACGCAGTATTTT
TRBV7-9,-,-,TRBJ1-2,CASSSSDSGGYTF,TGTGCCAGCAGCTCATCGGACAGTGGTGGCTACACCTTC
TRBV5-1,-,-,TRBJ2-1,CASSAGTSQEQFF,TGCGCCAGCAGCGCCGGGACCAGCCAAGAGCAGTTCTTC
TRBV5-1,-,-,TRBJ2-2,CASSASDTGELFF,TGCGCCAGCAGCGCCTCAGACACCGGGGAGCTGTTTTTT
TRBV15,few,TRBD1,TRBJ2-5,CATSRGQGDGETQYF,TGTGCCACCAGCAGAGGACAGGGGGATGGAGAGACCCAGTACTTC
TRBV6-2/TRBV6-3,few,-,TRBJ2-7,CASSGSYRDYEQYF,TGTGCCAGCAGTGGTTCTTACAGGGACTACGAGCAGTACTTC
TRBV20-1,few,TRBD2,TRBJ2-1,CSARTSGDYNEQFF,TGCAGTGCACGGACTAGCGGGGATTACAATGAGCAGTTCTTC
TRBV5-1,few,TRBD1,TRBJ2-7,CASSPGTGLLEQYF,TGCGCCAGCAGCCCCGGGACAGGGCTCCTGGAGCAGTACTTC
TRBV5-1,few,TRBD2,TRBJ2-5,CASSLYSGPQETQYF,TGCGCCAGCAGCCTTTATAGCGGGCCCCAAGAGACCCAGTACTTC
TRBV3-1,-,-,TRBJ2-3,CASSHIGTWNTDTQYF,TGTGCCAGCAGCCACATCGGGACCTGGAACACAGATACGCAGTATTTT
TRBV25-1,few,-,TRBJ1-4,CASSEYPGGANEKLFF,TGTGCCAGCAGTGAATATCCTGGCGGAGCTAATGAAAAACTGTTTTTT
TRBV12-3/TRBV12-4,-,-,TRBJ1-3,CATSRDTIYF,TGTGCCACCTCTAGGGACACCATATATTTT
TRBV5-1,once,TRBD2,TRBJ2-7,CASSLPSGTYEQYF,TGCGCCAGCAGCTTGCCTAGCGGCACCTACGAGCAGTACTTC
TRBV6-1,-,TRBD2,TRBJ2-1,CASRTSGGLSYNEQFF,TGTGCCAGCAGGACTAGCGGGGGACTCTCCTACAATGAGCAGTTCTTC
TRBV5-1,few,-,TRBJ1-3,CASSLEGATGNTIYF,TGCGCCAGCAGCTTGGAGGGCGCGACTGGAAACACCATATATTTT
TRBV29-1,few,-,TRBJ2-1,CSVEGGHEQFF,TGCAGCGTCGAGGGGGGACATGAGCAGTTCTTC
TRBV12-3/TRBV12-4,few,-,TRBJ1-1,CASSTLGGYDTEAFF,TGTGCCAGCAGTACCCTGGGGGGATACGACACTGAAGCTTTCTTT
TRBV5-1,-,-,TRBJ1-1,CASSLVRAAAMNTEAFF,TGCGCCAGCAGCTTGGTAAGGGCAGCAGCAATGAACACTGAAGCTTTCTTT
TRBV12-3/TRBV12-4,-,-,TRBJ2-7,CASSLDSRGQYF,TGTGCCAGCAGTTTAGATTCTAGGGGACAGTACTTC
TRBV7-9,few,-,TRBJ2-2,CASSLDLSGELFF,TGTGCCAGCAGCTTAGATTTGTCCGGGGAGCTGTTTTTT
TRBV25-1,few,-,TRBJ2-1,CASSENQGFGGYNEQFF,TGTGCCAGCAGTGAAAACCAGGGGTTTGGGGGTTACAATGAGCAGTTCTTC